This T cell receptor (beta chain) comes out of a study of blood T cell repertoires in COVID-19. Authors' methods: Estimated nucleated cell counts came from reference gene primer amplification. Clones were read by immunoSEQ multiplex PCR, and TCRdb kept only the in-frame ones, dropping some. D and trimming come from the DNA, and the V and J calls and clone size come from that table. The sample comprises about 220,000 clones, approximately 80% of which are singletons, and over 3.5% rests with the top ten. V gave up 5 bases and J gave up 7 bases; unmatched junction bases: 11. This CDR3 contains 16 residues. The V gene's germline CDR1 is SGHAT and CDR2 FQNNGV. This clone was recorded once.

The sample comprised peripheral blood. The genes are TRBV11-2 and TRBJ2-1, with 10 bases lining up with TRBD2. This TCR derives from an older woman with acute or convalescent COVID-19. CDR3 in DNA: TGTGCCAGCAGCCTTAGCGGGGGGCGGAGGCTTAATGAGCAGTTCTTC. As protein: CASSLSGGRRLNEQFF.